This T cell receptor (beta chain) was sequenced in a study of control samples from healthy donors and cancer patients. CDR3 length: 14 amino acids. CDR1 LNHDA and CDR2 SQIVND come from the germline V gene (reference sequence). The V and J ends lost 0 bases and 0 bases respectively, with 3 bases between them. Measured with immunoSEQ multiplex PCR; TCRdb has only the in-frame clones, and not every one. The table shows 390,000 or so clones, with over 75% occurring only once. Sample: PBMCs. The TCR comes from a man aged 35-49 years with head and neck cancer. The J gene is TRBJ1-5, the V gene TRBV19; D remains unclear. CDR3 residues: CASSIDHSNQPQHF. The CDR3 DNA follows: TGTGCCAGTAGTATAGATCATAGCAATCAGCCCCAGCATTTT.